The 8 T cell receptor beta chains presented below share a single source sample, sequenced in a study of blood T cell repertoires in COVID-19. TCRdb's table, derived via immunoSEQ multiplex PCR, lists solely in-frame clones and lacks some. Altogether 200,000 to 250,000 clones are present, approximately 86% being singletons, with the ten largest covering 9.5% to 13%. Sequenced material: peripheral blood. Receptors originate from a woman between 45 and 65 years old with COVID-19, enrolled during active disease.

The chain recombines TRBV27 with TRBJ1-5; TRBD1 might be the D (5 bases). V lost 2 bases and J 7 bases, leaving 9 bases between the germline ends. Germline V gene data show CDR1 as MNHEY and CDR2 as SMNVEV (reference sequence). This CDR3 region has 13 residues. In nucleotides, the CDR3 is TGTGCCAGCAGTTTAGGAGGGGACCAGCCCCAGCATTTT. It codes for CASSLGGDQPQHF.

The genes are TRBV19 and TRBJ1-3; D is perhaps TRBD1 (5 bases). The V and J ends lost 3 bases and 0 bases respectively, with 21 bases between them. This CDR3 is 19 amino acids long. Per the germline V gene, CDR1 is LNHDA and CDR2 is SQIVND (reference sequence). The CDR3 loop is CASSMSRQYWGYSGNTIYF. The CDR3 DNA is TGTGCCAGTAGTATGTCTAGACAGTATTGGGGTTACTCTGGAAACACCATATATTTT.

The genes are TRBV5-4 and TRBJ2-7; TRBD1 agrees at 11 bases. The CDR3 runs 15 residues. V lost 2 bases and J lost 5; bases outside the gene matches: 6. From germline, CDR1 is SGHNT and CDR2 YYREEE (reference sequence). CDR3 sequence: CASSLLTGQGDEQYV. In DNA form, the CDR3 reads TGTGCCAGCAGCTTACTTACGGGACAGGGGGACGAGCAGTACGTC.

The chain recombines TRBV11-3 with TRBJ2-3, with D possibly matching TRBD2 (5 bases). Trimming removed 1 base from V and 2 bases from J, with 10 bases in between. CDR3 size: 15 residues. Germline lookup yields CDR1 SGHNT and CDR2 YENEEA. CDR3 in DNA: TGTGCCAGCAGCTTAGGCCAGGACTTCACAGATACGCAGTATTTT. Translation: CASSLGQDFTDTQYF.

The genes are TRBV30 and TRBJ2-5; D may be TRBD2 (6 bases). The V gene lost 2 bases and the J gene lost 5 bases, with 12 bases spanning the gap. CDR1 GTSNPN and CDR2 SVGIG come from the germline V gene (reference sequence). The CDR3 runs 13 residues. The CDR3 is CAWSLLSGETQYF. CDR3 in DNA: TGTGCCTGGAGTCTCCTAAGCGGGGAGACCCAGTACTTC.

V is TRBV5-4 and J is TRBJ1-2; D is perhaps TRBD1 (6 bases). The CDR3 loop spans 15 amino acids. V lost 2 bases, J lost 2 bases, and 13 bases lay in between. Germline CDR1 and CDR2: SGHNT and YYREEE (reference sequence). CDR3 residues: CASSFPGQLNYGYTF. The CDR3 nucleotides are TGTGCCAGCAGCTTCCCGGGACAATTAAACTATGGCTACACCTTC.

V and J are TRBV6-4 and TRBJ2-6, with 9 bases identical to TRBD1. CDR3 length equals 18 residues. V was clipped by 5 bases and J by 2 bases; unmatched bases: 10. Germline CDR1 MRHNA, CDR2 SNTAGT. CDR3 bases: TGTGCCAGCAGTCCAGACGGGACAGGGAGCGCTGGGGCCAACGTCCTGACTTTC. This sequence encodes CASSPDGTGSAGANVLTF.

In this sample, this clone turned up once. This chain connects TRBV14 to TRBJ2-1; maybe TRBD2 (5 bases). Trimming left V 0 bases short and J 9 bases short, with 12 bases between. The CDR3 spans 14 residues. CDR1 is SGHDN, CDR2 FVKESK, per germline. The CDR3 region has the DNA TGTGCCAGCAGCCAAGAATTGGGCCGGGGTGAGCAGTTCTTC. This sequence encodes CASSQELGRGEQFF.